This is a list of T cell receptor beta chains from one sample in a study of blood T cell repertoires in COVID-19. Assay: immunoSEQ multiplex PCR; the TCRdb copy retains only in-frame clones and omits some. The data contain around 400,000 clones, roughly four fifths of them seen just once; the ten biggest clones take up roughly 5.1%. The sequenced sample consisted of PBMCs or T cells enriched from blood (not recorded which). Receptors were obtained from a woman between 50 and 59 years old who had recovered from COVID-19. CDR3s include the opening cysteine and the closing phenylalanine or tryptophan.

>TRBV3-1/TRBV3-2|TRBJ1-1
CASSQDRAQGTEAFF
>TRBV4-3|TRBJ2-2
CASSRGGLNTGELFF
>TRBV5-1|TRBJ2-3
CASSRTSGNSDTQYF
>TRBV7-9|TRBJ1-2
CASSPGQGDYGYTF
>TRBV12-3/TRBV12-4|TRBJ1-2
CASSLPGSGYTF
>TRBV5-1|TRBJ1-5
CASSYSGGSNQPQHF
>TRBV3-1/TRBV3-2|TRBJ1-3
CASSPTIMCTFGRPGNTIYF
>TRBV20-1|TRBJ1-5
CSASLGPGNQPQHF
>TRBV2|TRBJ1-5
CASSPDRGVNQPQHF
>TRBV3-1/TRBV3-2|TRBJ2-1
CASSQDGGLAAYNEQFF
>TRBV6-5|TRBJ2-7
CASRGLVSYEQYF
>TRBV6-2/TRBV6-3|TRBJ2-7
CASSQWDRGEQYF
>TRBV10-3|TRBJ1-5
CAISAASNSNQPQHF
>TRBV6-5|TRBJ2-3
CASSYRSSGDTQYF
>TRBV5-4|TRBJ2-3
CASSPGLAGGVGTDTQYF
>TRBV18|TRBJ1-5
CASSARTGDDQPQHF
>TRBV7-9|TRBJ1-1
CASRTGDEAFF
>TRBV6-5|TRBJ2-2
CASTDRVPNTGELFF
>TRBV5-1|TRBJ2-2
CASSWTSGGAAQRELFF
>TRBV7-2|TRBJ1-2
CASSLNRGDHGYTF
>TRBV19|TRBJ1-2
CASAGRAGGSSSYTF
>TRBV7-9|TRBJ2-3
CASSLVAAGGRNTQYF
>TRBV19|TRBJ2-2
CASTPDAGFTGELFF
>TRBV14|TRBJ2-1
CASSASHEQFF
>TRBV2|TRBJ2-1
CASSVTRGNEQFF
>TRBV7-9|TRBJ2-7
CASSGRGRGEQYF